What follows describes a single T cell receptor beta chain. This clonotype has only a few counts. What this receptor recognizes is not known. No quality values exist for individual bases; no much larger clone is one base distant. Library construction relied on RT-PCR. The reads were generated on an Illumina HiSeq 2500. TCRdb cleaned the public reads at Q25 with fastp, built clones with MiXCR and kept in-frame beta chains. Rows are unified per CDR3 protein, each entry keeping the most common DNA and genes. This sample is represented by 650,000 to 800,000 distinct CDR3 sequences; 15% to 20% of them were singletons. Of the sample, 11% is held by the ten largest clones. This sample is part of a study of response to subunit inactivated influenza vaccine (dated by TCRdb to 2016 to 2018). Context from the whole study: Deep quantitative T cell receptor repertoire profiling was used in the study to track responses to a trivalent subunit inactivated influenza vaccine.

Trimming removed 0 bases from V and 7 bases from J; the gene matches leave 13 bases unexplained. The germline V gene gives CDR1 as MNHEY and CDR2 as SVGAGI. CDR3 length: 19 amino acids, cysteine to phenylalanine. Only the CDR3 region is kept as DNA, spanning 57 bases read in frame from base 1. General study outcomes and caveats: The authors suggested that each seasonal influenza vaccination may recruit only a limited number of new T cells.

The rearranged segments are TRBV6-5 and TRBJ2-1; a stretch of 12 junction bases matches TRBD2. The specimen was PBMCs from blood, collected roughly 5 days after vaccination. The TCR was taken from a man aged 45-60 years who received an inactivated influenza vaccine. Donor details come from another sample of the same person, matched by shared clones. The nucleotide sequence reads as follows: TGTGCCAGCAGTTACTCTCTCCTAGCGGGGGGGCCAGGTGGAAATGAGCAGTTCTTC. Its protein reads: CASSYSLLAGGPGGNEQFF.